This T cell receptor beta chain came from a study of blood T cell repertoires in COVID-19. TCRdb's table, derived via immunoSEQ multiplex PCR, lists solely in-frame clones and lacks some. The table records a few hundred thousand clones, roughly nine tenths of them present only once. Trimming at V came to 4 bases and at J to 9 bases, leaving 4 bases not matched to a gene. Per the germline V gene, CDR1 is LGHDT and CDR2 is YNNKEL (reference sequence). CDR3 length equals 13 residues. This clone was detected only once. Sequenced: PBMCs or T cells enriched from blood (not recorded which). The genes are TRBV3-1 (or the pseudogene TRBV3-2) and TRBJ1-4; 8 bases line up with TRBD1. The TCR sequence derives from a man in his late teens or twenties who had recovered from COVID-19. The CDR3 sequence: CASSRRQGKKLFF. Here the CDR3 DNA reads TGTGCCAGCAGCCGTCGACAGGGGAAAAAACTGTTTTTT.